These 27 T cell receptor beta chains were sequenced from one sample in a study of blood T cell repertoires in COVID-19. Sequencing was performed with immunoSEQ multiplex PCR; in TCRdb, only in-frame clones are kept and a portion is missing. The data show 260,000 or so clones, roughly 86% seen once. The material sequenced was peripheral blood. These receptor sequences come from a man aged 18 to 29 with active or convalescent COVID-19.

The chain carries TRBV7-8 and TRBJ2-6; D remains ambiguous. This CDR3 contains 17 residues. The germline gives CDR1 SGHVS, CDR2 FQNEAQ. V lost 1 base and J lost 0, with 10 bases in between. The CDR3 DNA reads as TGTGCCAGCAGCTTAGTACAGTCGAGCTCTGGGGCCAACGTCCTGACTTTC. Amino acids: CASSLVQSSSGANVLTF.

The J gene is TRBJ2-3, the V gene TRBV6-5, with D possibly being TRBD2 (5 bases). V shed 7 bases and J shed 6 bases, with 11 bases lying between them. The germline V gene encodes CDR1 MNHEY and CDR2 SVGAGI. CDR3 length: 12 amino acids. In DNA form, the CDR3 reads TGTGCCAGCACCACCACGGGGGATACGCAGTATTTT. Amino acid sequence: CASTTTGDTQYF.

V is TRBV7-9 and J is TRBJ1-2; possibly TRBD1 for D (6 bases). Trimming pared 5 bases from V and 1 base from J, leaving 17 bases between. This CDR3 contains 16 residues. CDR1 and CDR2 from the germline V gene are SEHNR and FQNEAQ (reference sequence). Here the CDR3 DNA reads TGTGCCAGCAGCCACGGGACACTCTCTCTTAACTATGGCTACACCTTC. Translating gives CASSHGTLSLNYGYTF. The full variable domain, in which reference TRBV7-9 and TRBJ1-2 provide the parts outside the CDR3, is DTGVSQNPRHKITKRGQNVTFRCDPISEHNRLYWYRQTLGQGPEFLTYFQNEAQLEKSRLLSDRFSAERPKGSFSTLEIQRTEQGDSAMYLCASSHGTLSLNYGYTFGSGTRLTVV.

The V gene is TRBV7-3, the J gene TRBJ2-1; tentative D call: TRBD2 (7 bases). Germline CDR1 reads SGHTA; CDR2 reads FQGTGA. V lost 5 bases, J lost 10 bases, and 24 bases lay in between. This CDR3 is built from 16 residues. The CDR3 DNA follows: TGTGCCAGCAGCCCTCATGGGGGGGCCTCTTTTAACGAGCAGTTCTTC. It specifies CASSPHGGASFNEQFF.

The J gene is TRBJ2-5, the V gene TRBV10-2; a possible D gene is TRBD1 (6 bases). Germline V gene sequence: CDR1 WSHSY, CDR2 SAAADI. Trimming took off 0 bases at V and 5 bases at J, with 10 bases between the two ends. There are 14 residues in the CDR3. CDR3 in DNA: TGCGCCAGCAGTGAGTCTGAAAGGGGGGAGACCCAGTACTTC. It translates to CASSESERGETQYF.

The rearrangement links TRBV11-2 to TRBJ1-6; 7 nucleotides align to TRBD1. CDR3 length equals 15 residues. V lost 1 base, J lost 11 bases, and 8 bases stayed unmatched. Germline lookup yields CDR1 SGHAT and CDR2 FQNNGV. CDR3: CASSLGRQGRPPLHF. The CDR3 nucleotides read TGTGCCAGCAGCTTAGGACGACAGGGACGGCCACCCCTCCACTTT. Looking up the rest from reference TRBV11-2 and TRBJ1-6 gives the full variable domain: EAGVAQSPRYKIIEKRQSVAFWCNPISGHATLYWYQQILGQGPKLLIQFQNNGVVDDSQLPKDRFSAERLKGVDSTLKIQPAKLEDSAVYLCASSLGRQGRPPLHFGNGTRLTVT.

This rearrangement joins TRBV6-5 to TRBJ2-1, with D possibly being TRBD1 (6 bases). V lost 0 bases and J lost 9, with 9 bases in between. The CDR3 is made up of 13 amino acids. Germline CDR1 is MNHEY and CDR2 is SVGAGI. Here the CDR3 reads CASSYSEGGEQFF. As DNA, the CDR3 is TGTGCCAGCAGTTACTCGGAAGGGGGTGAGCAGTTCTTC.

CDR3 DNA: TGTGCCAGCAGTTATGGGACAGGGTCCGGCTACACCTTC. Translated, it gives CASSYGTGSGYTF. The chain combines TRBV27 with TRBJ1-2, with 9 bases identical to TRBD1. J lost 8 bases, V lost 4 bases, and 5 bases had no gene match. The CDR3 length is 13 residues. From germline, CDR1 is MNHEY and CDR2 SMNVEV (reference sequence).

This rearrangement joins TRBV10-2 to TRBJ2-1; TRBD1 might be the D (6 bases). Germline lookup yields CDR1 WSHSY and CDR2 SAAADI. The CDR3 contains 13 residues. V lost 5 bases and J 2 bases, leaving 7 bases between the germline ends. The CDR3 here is CASSRDTYNEQFF. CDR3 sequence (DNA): TGCGCCAGCAGTCGGGACACCTACAATGAGCAGTTCTTC.

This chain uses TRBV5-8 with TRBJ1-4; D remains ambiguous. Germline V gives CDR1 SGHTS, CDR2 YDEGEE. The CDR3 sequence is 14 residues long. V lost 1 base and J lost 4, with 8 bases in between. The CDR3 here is CASSLSAFNEKLFF. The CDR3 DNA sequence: TGTGCCAGCAGCTTGTCAGCGTTTAATGAAAAACTGTTTTTT. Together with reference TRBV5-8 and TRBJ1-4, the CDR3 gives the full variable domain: EAGVTQSPTHLIKTRGQQATLRCSPISGHTSVYWYQQALGLGLQFLLWYDEGEERNRGNFPPRFSGRQFPNYSSELNVNALELEDSALYLCASSLSAFNEKLFFGSGTQLSVL.

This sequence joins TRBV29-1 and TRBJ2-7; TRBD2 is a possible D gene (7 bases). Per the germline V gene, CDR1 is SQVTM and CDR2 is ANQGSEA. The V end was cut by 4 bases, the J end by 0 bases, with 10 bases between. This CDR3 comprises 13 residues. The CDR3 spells CSVGGGLSYEQYF. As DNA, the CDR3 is TGCAGCGTTGGGGGGGGGCTCTCCTACGAGCAGTACTTC.

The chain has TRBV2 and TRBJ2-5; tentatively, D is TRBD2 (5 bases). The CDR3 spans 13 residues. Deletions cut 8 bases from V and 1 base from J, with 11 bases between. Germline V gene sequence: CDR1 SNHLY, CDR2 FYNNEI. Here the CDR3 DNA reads TGTGCCAGCCTTCGGGGTCTCCAAGAGACCCAGTACTTC. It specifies CASLRGLQETQYF. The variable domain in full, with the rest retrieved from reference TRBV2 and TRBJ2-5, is EPEVTQTPSHQVTQMGQEVILRCVPISNHLYFYWYRQILGQKVEFLVSFYNNEISEKSEIFDDQFSVERPDGSNFTLKIRSTKLEDSAMYFCASLRGLQETQYFGPGTRLLVL.

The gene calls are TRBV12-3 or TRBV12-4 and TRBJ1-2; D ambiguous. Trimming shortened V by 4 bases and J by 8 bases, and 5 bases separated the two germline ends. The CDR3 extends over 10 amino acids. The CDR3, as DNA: TGTGCCAGCAGTTCTTTCGGCTACACCTTC. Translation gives CASSSFGYTF.

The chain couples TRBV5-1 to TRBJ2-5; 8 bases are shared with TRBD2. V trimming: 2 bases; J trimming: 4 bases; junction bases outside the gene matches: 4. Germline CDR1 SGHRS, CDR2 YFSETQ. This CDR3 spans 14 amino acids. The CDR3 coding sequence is TGCGCCAGCAGCTTTCCGGCGGGGGGAGAGACCCAGTACTTC. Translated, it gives CASSFPAGGETQYF.

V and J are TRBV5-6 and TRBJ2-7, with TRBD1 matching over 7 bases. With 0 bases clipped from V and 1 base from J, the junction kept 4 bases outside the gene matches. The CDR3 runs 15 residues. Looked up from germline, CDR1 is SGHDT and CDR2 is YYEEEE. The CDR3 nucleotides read TGTGCCAGCAGCTTGGGACAGGGATATTCCTACGAGCAGTACTTC. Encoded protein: CASSLGQGYSYEQYF.

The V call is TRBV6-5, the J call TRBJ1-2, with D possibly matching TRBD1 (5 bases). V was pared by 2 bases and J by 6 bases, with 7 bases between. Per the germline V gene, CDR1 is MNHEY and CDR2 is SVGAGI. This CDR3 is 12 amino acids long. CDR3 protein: CASSYKGDGYTF. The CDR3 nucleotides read TGTGCCAGCAGTTACAAAGGGGATGGCTACACCTTC.

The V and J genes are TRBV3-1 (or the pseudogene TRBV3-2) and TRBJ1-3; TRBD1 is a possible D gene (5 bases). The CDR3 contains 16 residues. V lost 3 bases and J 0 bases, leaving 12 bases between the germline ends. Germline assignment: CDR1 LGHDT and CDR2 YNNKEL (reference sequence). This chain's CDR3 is CASSHTTVSSGNTIYF. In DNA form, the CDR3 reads TGTGCCAGCAGCCACACGACAGTCTCCTCTGGAAACACCATATATTTT.

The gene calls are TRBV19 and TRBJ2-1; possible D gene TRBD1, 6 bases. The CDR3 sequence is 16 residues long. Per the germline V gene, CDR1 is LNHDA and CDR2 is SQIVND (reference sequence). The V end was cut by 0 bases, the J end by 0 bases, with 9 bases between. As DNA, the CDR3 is TGTGCCAGTAGTATAGATGGGGGCGACTCCTACAATGAGCAGTTCTTC. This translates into CASSIDGGDSYNEQFF. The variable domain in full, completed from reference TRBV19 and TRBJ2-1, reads DGGITQSPKYLFRKEGQNVTLSCEQNLNHDAMYWYRQDPGQGLRLIYYSQIVNDFQKGDIAEGYSVSREKKESFPLTVTSAQKNPTAFYLCASSIDGGDSYNEQFFGPGTRLTVL.

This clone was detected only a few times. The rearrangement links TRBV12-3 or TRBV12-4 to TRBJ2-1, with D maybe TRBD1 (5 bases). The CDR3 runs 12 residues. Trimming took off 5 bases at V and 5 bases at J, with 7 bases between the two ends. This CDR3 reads CASSRTNNEQFF. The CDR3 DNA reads TGTGCCAGCAGTCGGACAAACAATGAGCAGTTCTTC.

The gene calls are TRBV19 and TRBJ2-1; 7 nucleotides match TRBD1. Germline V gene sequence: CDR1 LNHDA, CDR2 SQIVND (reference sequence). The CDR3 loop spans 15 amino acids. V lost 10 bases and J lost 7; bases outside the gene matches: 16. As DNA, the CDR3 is TGTGCCACCGAAGCAGGGACAGAAGGTTGGAATGAGCAGTTCTTC. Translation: CATEAGTEGWNEQFF.

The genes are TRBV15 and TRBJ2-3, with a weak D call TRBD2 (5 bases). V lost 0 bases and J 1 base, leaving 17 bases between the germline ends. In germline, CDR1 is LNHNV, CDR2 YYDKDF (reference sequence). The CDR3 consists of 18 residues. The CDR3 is CATSRDLAASPRTDTQYF. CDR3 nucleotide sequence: TGTGCCACCAGCAGAGATCTGGCAGCTAGCCCACGCACAGATACGCAGTATTTT.

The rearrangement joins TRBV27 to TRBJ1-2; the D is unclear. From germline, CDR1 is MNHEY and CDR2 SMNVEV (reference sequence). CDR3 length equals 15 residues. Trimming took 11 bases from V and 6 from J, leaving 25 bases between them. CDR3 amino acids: CAPPETEIYSDGYTF. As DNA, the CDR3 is TGTGCCCCTCCCGAGACGGAGATCTATTCGGATGGCTACACCTTC.

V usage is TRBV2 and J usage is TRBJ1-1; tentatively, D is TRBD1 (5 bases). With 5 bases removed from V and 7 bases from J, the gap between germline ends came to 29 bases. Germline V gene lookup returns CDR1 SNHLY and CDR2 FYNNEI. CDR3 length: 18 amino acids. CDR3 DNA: TGTGCCAGCAGTTGGCCGGGGGAGGGCCAGTCGCCCCCCCGTGAAGCTTTCTTT. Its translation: CASSWPGEGQSPPREAFF.

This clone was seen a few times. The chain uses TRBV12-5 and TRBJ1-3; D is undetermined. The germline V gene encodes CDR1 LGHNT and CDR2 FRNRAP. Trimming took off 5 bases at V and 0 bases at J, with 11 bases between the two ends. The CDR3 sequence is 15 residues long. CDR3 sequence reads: CASGTQRASGNTIYF. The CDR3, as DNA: TGTGCTAGTGGTACTCAGAGGGCCTCTGGAAACACCATATATTTT.

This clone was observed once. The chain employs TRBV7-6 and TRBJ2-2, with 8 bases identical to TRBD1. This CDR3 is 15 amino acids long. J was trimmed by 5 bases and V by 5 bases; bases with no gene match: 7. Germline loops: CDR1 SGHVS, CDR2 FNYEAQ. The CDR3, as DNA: TGTGCCAGCAGCCCGCGACAGGGGTTGACCGGGGAGCTGTTTTTT. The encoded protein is CASSPRQGLTGELFF.

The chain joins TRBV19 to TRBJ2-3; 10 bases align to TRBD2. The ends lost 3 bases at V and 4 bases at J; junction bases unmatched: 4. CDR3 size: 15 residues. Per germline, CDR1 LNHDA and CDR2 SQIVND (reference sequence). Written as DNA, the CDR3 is TGTGCCAGTAGTATCGAGCGGGGGGGCTCAGATACGCAGTATTTT. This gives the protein CASSIERGGSDTQYF.

CDR3 sequence: CASSQAGGGTDTQYF. The CDR3 nucleotides read TGTGCCAGCAGCCAAGCGGGGGGGGGCACAGATACGCAGTATTTT. The rearrangement joins TRBV5-4 to TRBJ2-3, with TRBD2 matching 10 bases. Germline values: CDR1 SGHNT, CDR2 YYREEE (reference sequence). CDR3 size: 15 residues. V shed 4 bases and J 1 base; nucleotides not matched to a gene: 3. The full variable domain, completed using reference TRBV5-4 and TRBJ2-3, is ETGVTQSPTHLIKTRGQQVTLRCSSQSGHNTVSWYQQALGQGPQFIFQYYREEENGRGNFPPRFSGLQFPNYSSELNVNALELDDSALYLCASSQAGGGTDTQYFGPGTRLTVL.